The 18 T cell receptor beta chains presented below share a single source sample, sequenced in a study of T cell repertoires in cytomegalovirus infection. From the reads, TCRdb called clonotypes with MiXCR, one entry per CDR3 protein. The sample records some 350,000 distinct CDR3 sequences, roughly 36% being singletons. Antigens of these TCRs are unknown. Sequencing used cultured PBMCs, obtained from culture after CMV antigen stimulation. These receptors came from a human donor in good health (CMV status not recorded). Some clones in this sample may be carry-over from other donors' samples.

The table lists this clonotype with a few counts. The chain couples TRBV20-1 to TRBJ2-1; D may be TRBD2 (6 bases). Trimming left V 6 bases short and J 1 base short, with 19 bases between. CDR1 DFQATT and CDR2 SNEGSKA come from the germline V gene (reference sequence). The CDR3 sequence is 16 residues long. The CDR3, as DNA: TGCAGTGCGATAACTCTGGAGGGGCGTTCCTACAATGAGCAGTTCTTC. The encoded protein is CSAITLEGRSYNEQFF.

CDR3 coding DNA: TGTGCCAGTACCACCCGACAGGGGGGATCGAACACTGAAGCTTTCTTT. It codes for CASTTRQGGSNTEAFF. This rearrangement joins TRBV19 to TRBJ1-1; 9 positions match TRBD1. Germline CDR1 and CDR2: LNHDA and SQIVND (reference sequence). The V segment lost 7 bases and the J segment 1 base; nucleotides outside the gene matches: 10. This CDR3 region has 16 residues.

The V call is TRBV25-1, the J call TRBJ2-2, with 9 bases identical to TRBD1. With V trimmed by 5 bases and J by 7 bases, 11 bases remained unmatched. This CDR3 region has 16 residues. CDR1 MGHDK and CDR2 SYGVNS come from the germline V gene. The CDR3 loop is CASSSVQGAVGGELFF. In DNA, the CDR3 is TGTGCCAGCAGTTCAGTACAGGGGGCCGTGGGCGGGGAGCTGTTTTTT.

This clonotype was counted between two and nine times. The chain is built from TRBV7-2 and TRBJ1-3; no reliable D call. Germline-derived CDR1 and CDR2 are SGHTA and FQGNSA. The CDR3 runs to 15 residues. The germline V and J ends were trimmed by 4 bases and 1 base, with 11 bases remaining between them. Here the CDR3 DNA reads TGTGCCAGCAGCTACCAGGCGTTGTCTGGAAACACCATATATTTT. Its translation is CASSYQALSGNTIYF.

The chain links TRBV4-3 to TRBJ2-5; a possible D gene is TRBD1 (5 bases). CDR1 is LGHNA and CDR2 is YSLEER in the germline V gene. Trimming pared 3 bases from V and 2 bases from J, leaving 13 bases between. The CDR3 sequence is 15 residues long. The CDR3, as DNA: TGCGCCAGCAGCCAGGGGCAGGACATACAAGAGACCCAGTACTTC. Encoded protein: CASSQGQDIQETQYF.

This rearrangement joins TRBV18 to TRBJ1-1; maybe TRBD1 (5 bases). The length of the CDR3 is 15 residues. V dropped 1 base and J dropped 0 bases, with 9 bases sitting between them. Per the germline V gene, CDR1 is KGHSH and CDR2 is LQKENI. The CDR3 spells CASSPLDTMNTEAFF. The CDR3 DNA follows: TGTGCCAGCTCACCACTGGACACAATGAACACTGAAGCTTTCTTT.

The chain combines TRBV10-3 with TRBJ2-1, with 9 nucleotides matching TRBD1. Looked up from germline, CDR1 is ENHRY and CDR2 is SYGVKD. The CDR3 covers 15 residues. J was trimmed by 5 bases and V by 3 bases; bases with no gene match: 5. CDR3 nucleotides: TGTGCCATCAGTGACACGGGACAGGGTCACAATGAGCAGTTCTTC. Its translation: CAISDTGQGHNEQFF.

This clonotype occurred many times. The V call is TRBV7-2, the J call TRBJ2-7; 8 nucleotides align to TRBD2. Germline V gives CDR1 SGHTA, CDR2 FQGNSA. V was clipped by 5 bases and J by 4 bases; unmatched bases: 10. The CDR3 spans 15 residues. CDR3 bases: TGTGCCAGCAGCAACCAACCGGGACTAGTTTACGAGCAGTACTTC. It translates to CASSNQPGLVYEQYF.

This clonotype was seen repeatedly, ten times or more. The genes are TRBV7-2 and TRBJ1-3, with TRBD1 matching 7 bases. Germline V lookup: CDR1 SGHTA, CDR2 FQGNSA. V lost 5 bases to trimming and J lost 1 base; unmatched junction nucleotides: 5. The CDR3 is 15 residues long. The CDR3 DNA sequence: TGTGCCAGCAGCCAACAGGGGATATCTGGAAACACCATATATTTT. Translation: CASSQQGISGNTIYF.

Comments on this clonotype: This CDR3 fails to terminate in the conserved phenylalanine or tryptophan, so it likely reflects a read error. It is unclear where the CDR3 begins or ends on the DNA, so no DNA is shown, and the CDR3 is as TCRdb lists it. The chain links TRBV5-6 to TRBJ2-1; the table assigns TRBD2, which was not confirmed against the DNA. Per germline, CDR1 SGHDT and CDR2 YYEEEE. The CDR3 is 11 amino acids long, termini counted. The CDR3 is CASSARSGGAI.

A few counts support this clonotype. This chain joins TRBV11-3 and TRBJ2-3; the D gene is possibly TRBD2 (5 bases). This CDR3 region has 15 residues. In germline, CDR1 is SGHNT, CDR2 YENEEA. V was trimmed by 3 bases and J by 3 bases, leaving 13 bases between them. CDR3: CASSFTGIGTDTQYF. CDR3 sequence (DNA): TGTGCCAGCAGCTTTACCGGGATCGGGACAGATACGCAGTATTTT.

CDR3 protein: CASSLPSKDEQFF. CDR3 bases: TGTGCCAGCAGCTTACCTAGCAAGGATGAGCAGTTCTTC. This chain uses TRBV7-2 with TRBJ2-1, with D tentatively TRBD2 (5 bases). Trimming removed 2 bases at V and 8 bases at J, with 10 bases between. Germline V gene sequence: CDR1 SGHTA, CDR2 FQGNSA. The CDR3 runs 13 residues.

This clonotype showed up just a few times. The V call is TRBV4-3, the J call TRBJ1-1; no reliable D call. CDR1 and CDR2 from the germline V gene are LGHNA and YSLEER. V lost 1 base, J lost 2 bases, and 5 bases lay in between. The CDR3 loop spans 13 amino acids. The CDR3 DNA sequence: TGCGCCAGCAGCCAAGCTCATAACACTGAAGCTTTCTTT. It translates to CASSQAHNTEAFF.

This CDR3 reads CASSLAPGGADTQYF. The DNA of the CDR3 is TGTGCCAGCAGCTTAGCCCCAGGGGGCGCAGATACGCAGTATTTT. The chain links TRBV7-3 to TRBJ2-3; TRBD1 agrees at 8 bases. J was trimmed by 4 bases and V by 2 bases; bases with no gene match: 5. The V gene's germline CDR1 is SGHTA and CDR2 FQGTGA. The CDR3 spans 15 residues.

This clonotype was detected a few times. The genes are TRBV19 and TRBJ2-2; 9 bases line up with TRBD2. The CDR3 is made up of 16 amino acids. Germline V gene lookup returns CDR1 LNHDA and CDR2 SQIVND (reference sequence). J was trimmed by 7 bases and V by 4 bases; bases with no gene match: 10. CDR3 sequence reads: CASSTLAGGPIGELFF. CDR3 nucleotide sequence: TGTGCCAGTAGTACCTTGGCGGGAGGGCCGATCGGGGAGCTGTTTTTT.

This chain links TRBV2 with TRBJ2-1; 10 bases agree with TRBD2. Germline V lookup: CDR1 SNHLY, CDR2 FYNNEI. This CDR3 has 14 amino acids. V trimming: 7 bases; J trimming: 7 bases; junction bases outside the gene matches: 7. The CDR3 region has the DNA TGTGCCAGCAAAGCAGCGGGAGGGAGGAATGAGCAGTTCTTC. Its protein is CASKAAGGRNEQFF.

This clonotype was observed a few times. The chain couples TRBV28 to TRBJ1-1, with no clear D. The V and J ends lost 6 bases and 4 bases respectively, with 18 bases between them. CDR1 and CDR2 from the germline V gene are MDHEN and SYDVKM. This CDR3 comprises 15 residues. The DNA of the CDR3 is TGTGCCAGCAGCCCCCCCGGGAGGGTAGGCACTGAAGCTTTCTTT. Its protein product is CASSPPGRVGTEAFF.

This clonotype came up a few times. The rearrangement uses TRBV7-9 and TRBJ1-1; D possibly corresponds to TRBD1 (6 bases). The CDR3 spans 14 residues. The germline gives CDR1 SEHNR, CDR2 FQNEAQ (reference sequence). Between the trimmed V and J ends, which lost 5 bases and 2 bases, there was a span of 12 bases. For the CDR3, the DNA is TGTGCCAGCAGCCATGGGACATTTAACACTGAAGCTTTCTTT. It specifies CASSHGTFNTEAFF.